This TCR beta chain was documented in a study of T-cell memory formation after mild COVID-19. The overall study: Clusters were largely donor specific.

The CDR3 totals 16 residues. Trimming cost V 0 bases and J 2 bases; bases outside gene matches: 2. Germline V gene lookup returns CDR1 KGHDR and CDR2 SFDVKD. The study's findings and limits: Balance between CD4 and CD8 was seen in clones contracting day 15 to 85, and a CD4+ lean was seen in later expanders. There were some responding clones in pre-infection memory, which suggested that cross-reactive memory had joined.

The sample holds a few counts of this clonotype. As yet, its antigen is unknown. TCRdb passed the 5' RACE reads through MiXCR, listing each CDR3 protein once. The profile covers about 100,000 distinct CDR3 sequences, with 11% appearing a single time and approximately 40% taken by the ten largest. Sequencing used PBMCs or a T cell subset sorted from them (not recorded which). The TCR was taken from a man aged 18 to 30 who had mild COVID-19 (a few samples of this study predate the infection). Cell type and time point are not known. The chain is built from TRBV24-1 and TRBJ2-5; TRBD1 matches at 10 bases. The CDR3 spells CATSDLPGQGQETQYF. In nucleotides, the CDR3 is TGTGCCACCAGTGATTTGCCGGGACAGGGGCAAGAGACCCAGTACTTC.